This is a list of T cell receptor beta chains from one sample in a study of T-cell memory formation after mild COVID-19. Each CDR3 protein is one row after TCRdb ran MiXCR on the 5' RACE reads. This sample has about 540,000 distinct CDR3 sequences, with 20% found just once. Sequenced material: PBMCs or a T cell subset sorted from them (not recorded which). The source is an adult woman who had mild COVID-19 (a few samples of this study predate the infection). Cell type and time point are not known. Each CDR3 is given with its conserved first and last residue. The D gene is left open where the match is weak. Expanded clones are given a class, and other clones once, few, many or no size at all.

V: TRBV5-1; D: -; J: TRBJ1-1; size: few; DNA: TGCGCCAGCAGCTTGGGGAGTAGCGCAGAAGCTTTCTTT; CDR3: CASSLGSSAEAFF
V: TRBV6-5; D: -; J: TRBJ1-1; size: -; DNA: TGTGCCAGCAGTTACGGCAGGGGTCACTACATGAACACTGAAGCTTTCTTT; CDR3: CASSYGRGHYMNTEAFF
V: TRBV24-1; D: -; J: TRBJ2-1; size: -; DNA: TGTGCCACCAGTGGTCAACCGGGAAACTCTGAGCAGTTCTTC; CDR3: CATSGQPGNSEQFF
V: TRBV18; D: -; J: TRBJ2-6; size: -; DNA: TGTGCCAGCTCAGGGGGGGCCGTAAACTCTGGGGCCAACGTCCTGACTTTC; CDR3: CASSGGAVNSGANVLTF
V: TRBV12-3/TRBV12-4; D: TRBD1; J: TRBJ2-7; size: -; DNA: TGTGCCAGCAGTAATGGGGACAGCTACGAGCAGTACTTC; CDR3: CASSNGDSYEQYF
V: TRBV20-1; D: -; J: TRBJ1-5; size: few; DNA: TGCAGTGCTTCCCAGGGGACCCTCAATCAGCCCCAGCATTTT; CDR3: CSASQGTLNQPQHF
V: TRBV19; D: -; J: TRBJ2-1; size: few; DNA: TGTGCCACCCTGGGCCTTCCCGGCGGAAACAATGAGCAGTTCTTC; CDR3: CATLGLPGGNNEQFF
V: TRBV5-1; D: -; J: TRBJ2-1; size: -; DNA: TGCGCCAGCAGCTTGGCCGGGGGCAGGGAGGATGAGCAGTTCTTC; CDR3: CASSLAGGREDEQFF
V: TRBV25-1; D: TRBD1; J: TRBJ1-1; size: few; DNA: TGTGCCAGCTCCAAAGGGGTCTTCGGGACAGTCGGATTCACTGAAGCTTTCTTT; CDR3: CASSKGVFGTVGFTEAFF
V: TRBV12-3/TRBV12-4; D: -; J: TRBJ2-2; size: -; DNA: TGTGCCAGCAGGTCGACTAGTAACACCGGGGAGCTGTTTTTT; CDR3: CASRSTSNTGELFF
V: TRBV6-6; D: TRBD1; J: TRBJ2-7; size: few; DNA: TGTGCCAGCAGTTTCTCGGGACAGGGGGCTGACGAGCAGTACTTC; CDR3: CASSFSGQGADEQYF
V: TRBV13; D: TRBD1; J: TRBJ1-1; size: -; DNA: TGTGCCAGCAGCTCAGGGGGCGTCGGGAACACTGAAGCTTTCTTT; CDR3: CASSSGGVGNTEAFF
V: TRBV5-1; D: TRBD1; J: TRBJ1-2; size: -; DNA: TGCGCCAGCAGCTTGGCGGACAGGGAGGATGGCTACACCTTC; CDR3: CASSLADREDGYTF
V: TRBV5-5; D: TRBD2; J: TRBJ2-1; size: -; DNA: TGTGCCAGCAGCAGAGGGACTAGCACCCTGGGCGATGAGCAGTTCTTC; CDR3: CASSRGTSTLGDEQFF
V: TRBV5-5; D: -; J: TRBJ2-6; size: few; DNA: TGTGCCAGCAGCCCAGGCCCCCTCGGGTTGTCTGGGGCCAACGTCCTGACTTTC; CDR3: CASSPGPLGLSGANVLTF
V: TRBV6-5; D: TRBD2; J: TRBJ2-3; size: -; DNA: TGTGCCAGCAGTTACATGGCGGGAGTTTCAGATACGCAGTATTTT; CDR3: CASSYMAGVSDTQYF
V: TRBV7-9; D: TRBD1; J: TRBJ2-1; size: -; DNA: TGTGCCAGCAGCGACAGGGGTCGGTACAATGAGCAGTTCTTC; CDR3: CASSDRGRYNEQFF
V: TRBV4-2; D: TRBD2; J: TRBJ2-1; size: -; DNA: TGTGCCAGCAGCCCCCGTGCGTCTAGCGGGGGGGCCGATGAGCAGTTCTTC; CDR3: CASSPRASSGGADEQFF
V: TRBV7-9; D: -; J: TRBJ2-5; size: -; DNA: TGTGCCAGCAGCCCCGAGACACGCCACCAAGAGACCCAGTACTTC; CDR3: CASSPETRHQETQYF
V: TRBV6-2/TRBV6-3; D: -; J: TRBJ1-1; size: few; DNA: TGTGCCAGCAGTTACGAAACTTACACTGAAGCTTTCTTT; CDR3: CASSYETYTEAFF
V: TRBV15; D: -; J: TRBJ1-6; size: -; DNA: TGTGCCACCAGCCGTTGGCAGAATTCACCCCTCCACTTT; CDR3: CATSRWQNSPLHF
V: TRBV10-3; D: TRBD1; J: TRBJ1-1; size: -; DNA: TGTGCCATCAGGGCCGGACAGGGGGCGAACACTGAAGCTTTCTTT; CDR3: CAIRAGQGANTEAFF
V: TRBV20-1; D: -; J: TRBJ1-2; size: -; DNA: TGCAGTGCTGTCTTAGGGGGAGCTAACTATGGCTACACCTTC; CDR3: CSAVLGGANYGYTF
V: TRBV25-1; D: -; J: TRBJ2-5; size: -; DNA: TGTGCCAGCAGTGACTACAGAACAGAAGAGACCCAGTACTTC; CDR3: CASSDYRTEETQYF
V: TRBV5-1; D: TRBD1; J: TRBJ1-1; size: many; DNA: TGCGCCAGCAGCGCGGGACAGGGGAGGACTGAAGCTTTCTTT; CDR3: CASSAGQGRTEAFF
V: TRBV7-2; D: -; J: TRBJ2-7; size: -; DNA: TGTGCCAGCAGCTCCCTGAGTGCAGGGTGGGTTTCCGAGCAGTACTTC; CDR3: CASSSLSAGWVSEQYF
V: TRBV12-3/TRBV12-4; D: -; J: TRBJ1-2; size: few; DNA: TGTGCCAGCAGTTTAGCGTCGGGCAGCTACTATGGCTACACCTTC; CDR3: CASSLASGSYYGYTF
V: TRBV6-4; D: -; J: TRBJ2-3; size: many; DNA: TGTGCCAGCAGTGACTCGAGGGTAGGGGATGCAGATACGCAGTATTTT; CDR3: CASSDSRVGDADTQYF
V: TRBV27; D: TRBD2; J: TRBJ2-1; size: -; DNA: TGTGCCAGCAGTTCGGAGACTAGCGGGGCATACAATGAGCAGTTCTTC; CDR3: CASSSETSGAYNEQFF